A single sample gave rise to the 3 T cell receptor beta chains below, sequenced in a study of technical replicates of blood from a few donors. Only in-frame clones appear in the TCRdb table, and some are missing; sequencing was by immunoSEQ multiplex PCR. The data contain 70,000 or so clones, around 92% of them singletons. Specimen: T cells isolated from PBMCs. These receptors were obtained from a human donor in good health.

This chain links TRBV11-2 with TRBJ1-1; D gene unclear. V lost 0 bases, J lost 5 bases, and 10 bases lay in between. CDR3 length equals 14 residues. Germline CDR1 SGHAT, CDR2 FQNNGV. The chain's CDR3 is CASSLDPGWTEAFF. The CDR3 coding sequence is TGTGCCAGCAGCTTAGATCCGGGATGGACTGAAGCTTTCTTT.

CDR3 region: CASSSRDRAYTEAFF. The CDR3 nucleotides read TGTGCCAGCAGCTCAAGGGACAGGGCCTACACTGAAGCTTTCTTT. The rearrangement uses TRBV7-9 and TRBJ1-1, with 9 bases aligning to TRBD1. The V and J ends lost 4 bases and 3 bases, in that order; junction bases with no gene match: 6. The CDR3 covers 15 residues. Germline V gene sequence: CDR1 SEHNR, CDR2 FQNEAQ (reference sequence).

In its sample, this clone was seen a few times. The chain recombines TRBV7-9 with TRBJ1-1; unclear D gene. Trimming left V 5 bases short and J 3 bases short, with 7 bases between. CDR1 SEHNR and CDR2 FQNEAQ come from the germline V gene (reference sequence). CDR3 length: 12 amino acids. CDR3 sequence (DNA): TGTGCCAGCAGCGAACAATACACTGAAGCTTTCTTT. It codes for CASSEQYTEAFF.